These 7 T cell receptor beta chains came from one sample sequenced in a study of blood T cell repertoires in COVID-19 (dated by TCRdb to the early 2020s). The method was the immunoSEQ multiplex PCR assay. In TCRdb, the immuneACCESS table is reduced to in-frame sequences with V and J assigned. These tables do not hold every clone; where another copy was compared, an unresolved V gene accounts for under half, and the others remain unexplained. The sample records around 160,000 clones, 80% of which are singletons. 10% to 15% of the sample rests with the top ten. The sequenced sample consisted of peripheral blood. Source of these receptors: a man in his sixties with active or convalescent COVID-19.

The CDR3 DNA sequence: TGTGCCAGTAGTACGGATTACAGGGGAGCCGGGGCCAACGTCCTGACTTTC. It encodes CASSTDYRGAGANVLTF. The chain is built from TRBV19 and TRBJ2-6; 7 bases are shared with TRBD1. CDR1 is LNHDA, CDR2 SQIVND, per germline (reference sequence). The CDR3 has 17 residues. V shed 4 bases, J shed 4 bases, and the junction held 10 bases outside the gene matches.

CDR3 in amino acids: CAIPRREGANTGELFF. CDR3 nucleotide sequence: TGTGCCATCCCACGTCGGGAGGGGGCGAACACCGGGGAGCTGTTTTTT. This sequence joins TRBV10-3 and TRBJ2-2, with TRBD2 matching 8 bases. J lost 0 bases, V lost 8 bases, and 8 bases had no gene match. This CDR3 contains 16 residues. From germline, CDR1 is ENHRY and CDR2 SYGVKD.

This chain uses TRBV4-2 with TRBJ2-2; 7 nucleotides align to TRBD1. This CDR3 region has 15 residues. Germline assignment: CDR1 LGHNA and CDR2 YNFKEQ. With V trimmed by 8 bases and J by 7 bases, 13 bases remained unmatched. The CDR3 sequence: CASPRAGGKDGELFF. CDR3 in DNA: TGTGCCAGCCCCAGGGCAGGGGGAAAGGACGGGGAGCTGTTTTTT.

This clone was seen a few times. The CDR3 sequence: CASSSGTVTGELFF. In DNA form, the CDR3 reads TGTGCCAGCAGCTCCGGGACTGTCACCGGGGAGCTGTTTTTT. The chain combines TRBV5-5 with TRBJ2-2, with D perhaps matching TRBD2 (6 bases). Germline-derived CDR1 and CDR2 are SGHKS and YYEKEE (reference sequence). CDR3 length equals 14 residues. Trimming took 3 bases from V and 4 from J, leaving 10 bases between them.

The V and J genes are TRBV4-3 and TRBJ2-5; 10 bases align to TRBD2. The junction had 2 bases not matched to a gene; V was cut back by 5 bases and J by 5 bases. Germline assignment: CDR1 LGHNA and CDR2 YSLEER. The CDR3 is made up of 13 amino acids. The CDR3 protein is CASSDSGRETQYF. The CDR3 DNA follows: TGCGCCAGCAGCGATAGCGGGAGGGAGACCCAGTACTTC.

The chain combines TRBV3-1 (or the pseudogene TRBV3-2) with TRBJ2-1, with 9 bases identical to TRBD2. The CDR3 consists of 16 residues. J lost 6 bases, V lost 0 bases, and 6 bases had no gene match. Germline CDR1 LGHDT, CDR2 YNNKEL (reference sequence). The CDR3 DNA sequence: TGTGCCAGCAGCCAAGATCGGGTAGCGGGAGCCAATGAGCAGTTCTTC. It specifies CASSQDRVAGANEQFF.

V is TRBV28 and J is TRBJ1-5, with D possibly matching TRBD1 (6 bases). Germline V gives CDR1 MDHEN, CDR2 SYDVKM. This CDR3 contains 15 residues. The V gene lost 7 bases and the J gene lost 0 bases, with 13 bases spanning the gap. The CDR3 loop reads CASIPGDYSNQPQHF. The CDR3 DNA sequence: TGTGCCAGCATCCCAGGGGATTATAGCAATCAGCCCCAGCATTTT.